These 10 T cell receptor beta chains were all obtained from the same sample, sequenced in a study of blood T cell repertoires in COVID-19. Data came from immunoSEQ multiplex PCR; TCRdb stores just in-frame clones and leaves some out. The data contain 120,000 to 150,000 clones, around three quarters of them singletons. Sequenced material: peripheral blood. These receptors came from a man between 60 and 70 years old with acute or convalescent COVID-19.

A single count supports this clone. V and J are TRBV18 and TRBJ1-1; 9 bases match TRBD1. This CDR3 is 16 amino acids long. Unmatched junction bases numbered 10, after V lost 2 bases and J lost 6 bases. Germline CDR1 reads KGHSH; CDR2 reads LQKENI. CDR3: CASSPAGTGLLSEAFF. CDR3 DNA: TGTGCCAGCTCACCAGCCGGGACAGGGCTCTTGTCTGAAGCTTTCTTT.

The chain couples TRBV24-1 to TRBJ1-1, with D possibly matching TRBD1 (6 bases). This CDR3 has 12 amino acids. The ends were cut back, 9 bases at V and 8 bases at J, with 15 bases in the middle. Germline values: CDR1 KGHDR, CDR2 SFDVKD. CDR3 region: CATLGALGEAFF. The CDR3 DNA sequence: TGTGCCACCCTGGGGGCCTTAGGGGAAGCTTTCTTT.

The chain joins TRBV6-1 to TRBJ1-5; 9 bases line up with TRBD1. Unmatched junction bases numbered 8, after V lost 3 bases and J lost 5 bases. The germline CDR1 and CDR2 sequences are MNHNS and SASEGT. The CDR3 contains 16 residues. As DNA, the CDR3 is TGTGCCAGCAGTGAGCCGGGACAGGGTTTGCATCAGCCCCAGCATTTT. It codes for CASSEPGQGLHQPQHF.

The DNA of the CDR3 is TGTGCCAGCAGCCAAGGGCAGGGTACGCAGTATTTT. This sequence encodes CASSQGQGTQYF. V usage is TRBV3-1 (or the pseudogene TRBV3-2) and J usage is TRBJ2-3; maybe TRBD1 (5 bases). The V gene lost 1 base and the J gene lost 8 bases, with 7 bases spanning the gap. Germline CDR1 and CDR2: LGHDT and YNNKEL (reference sequence). The CDR3 has 12 amino acids.

This chain joins TRBV7-2 and TRBJ1-6, with D possibly being TRBD1 (5 bases). V was cut by 6 bases and J by 7 bases, with 10 bases left in between. Germline-derived CDR1 and CDR2 are SGHTA and FQGNSA. The CDR3 has 13 amino acids. The CDR3 bases are TGTGCCAGCAGTCAGGGACTCAATTCACCCCTCCACTTT. This sequence encodes CASSQGLNSPLHF.

The chain couples TRBV7-3 to TRBJ2-2; 8 nucleotides align to TRBD2. This CDR3 has 14 residues. Germline V gene lookup returns CDR1 SGHTA and CDR2 FQGTGA. With V trimmed by 2 bases and J by 9 bases, 5 bases remained unmatched. The CDR3 reads CASSLGVAGRELFF. CDR3 nucleotide sequence: TGTGCCAGCAGCTTAGGGGTAGCGGGACGGGAGCTGTTTTTT. Full variable domain (rest looked up from reference TRBV7-3 and TRBJ2-2): GAGVSQTPSNKVTEKGKYVELRCDPISGHTALYWYRQSLGQGPEFLIYFQGTGAADDSGLPNDRFFAVRPEGSVSTLKIQRTERGDSAVYLCASSLGVAGRELFFGEGSRLTVL.

This clone has ten or more counts. This rearrangement joins TRBV28 to TRBJ1-1; 9 bases map to TRBD1. In germline, CDR1 is MDHEN, CDR2 SYDVKM. This CDR3 has 14 amino acids. V was pared by 7 bases and J by 1 base, with 4 bases of the junction left unmatched. The chain's CDR3 is CASMPGQGNTEAFF. The CDR3 DNA reads TGTGCCAGCATGCCGGGACAGGGGAACACTGAAGCTTTCTTT.

This clone was counted a few times. The chain uses TRBV3-1 (or the pseudogene TRBV3-2) and TRBJ1-3, with TRBD1 matching 8 bases. The length of the CDR3 is 15 residues. V lost 0 bases, J lost 11 bases, and 9 bases stayed unmatched. Germline CDR1 reads LGHDT; CDR2 reads YNNKEL (reference sequence). CDR3 DNA: TGTGCCAGCAGCCAAGAAGAGACAGGGGCAACCGCCATATATTTT. This gives the protein CASSQEETGATAIYF.

Concerning this clone: This sample includes further DNA sequences coding for the same CDR3. The chain couples TRBV7-8 to TRBJ1-3; TRBD1 matches 7 bases. V lost 5 bases to trimming and J lost 1 base; unmatched junction nucleotides: 2. CDR1 and CDR2 (germline): SGHVS, FQNEAQ. The CDR3 covers 14 residues. Here the CDR3 DNA reads TGTGCCAGCAGCCCAGGGGGTTCTGGAAACACCATATATTTT. Protein product: CASSPGGSGNTIYF.

The gene calls are TRBV28 and TRBJ2-3; TRBD2 matches at 13 bases. With 6 bases clipped from V and 4 bases from J, the junction kept 4 bases outside the gene matches. The CDR3 sequence is 15 residues long. CDR1 and CDR2 from the germline V gene are MDHEN and SYDVKM. CDR3 coding DNA: TGTGCCAGCAGGAGGACTAGCGGGAGTGCAGATACGCAGTATTTT. Protein: CASRRTSGSADTQYF. The full variable domain, its missing parts supplied by reference TRBV28 and TRBJ2-3, is DVKVTQSSRYLVKRTGEKVFLECVQDMDHENMFWYRQDPGLGLRLIYFSYDVKMKEKGDIPEGYSVSREKKERFSLILESASTNQTSMYLCASRRTSGSADTQYFGPGTRLTVL.